The sequence of this TCR beta chain was determined in a study of blood T cell repertoires in COVID-19. Study summary: T cells, B-cell-depleted T cells, or PBMCs supplied cDNA or gDNA.

How the authors handled the data: Reference gene primers were amplified, and this amplification served to estimate nucleated cell counts. Some clones are missing from TCRdb's copy, which holds only in-frame ones; the method was immunoSEQ multiplex PCR. V, J and clone size reflect that table, while D and trimming were determined from the DNA. Seen here are 150,000 to 200,000 clones, approximately 90% observed once, and the top ten hold about 26%. The CDR3 length is 13 residues. To note about this clone: One junction end does not reproduce the germline sequence, and a read error may be involved.

The sample taken for sequencing was peripheral blood. The TCR sequence derives from a man in his sixties with acute or convalescent COVID-19. The chain carries TRBV12-3 or TRBV12-4 and TRBJ1-1; TRBD1 matches at 7 bases. The CDR3 nucleotides read TGTGCCAGCAGTCCCTTTAGGGACAGTCCCGTTCAGTTT. Amino acid sequence: CASSPFRDSPVQF.